This TCR beta chain was captured in a study of shared clonotypes between healthy human individuals. General study points: With a handful of donors compared, roughly 5% of naive CD4 clonotypes were shared. Sampling involved blood alone; tissue repertoires likely differ. Memory subsets generally showed smaller estimated richness than naive subsets did.

Germline V lookup: CDR1 LNHNV, CDR2 YYDKDF (reference sequence). The CDR3 spans 16 residues. V trimming: 4 bases; J trimming: 4 bases; junction bases outside the gene matches: 10. Clones were read by immunoSEQ multiplex PCR, and TCRdb kept only the in-frame ones, dropping some. The top ten hold roughly 0.15% of the sample, which has roughly 2.5 million clones, more than 80% seen once. In regard to this clone: Its specificity is not known.

All of the donors resided in Nashville, Tennessee, and each was a Caucasian adult. This TCR derives from a man aged 18 to 30 in good health. The chain links TRBV15 to TRBJ1-1; 9 nucleotides line up with TRBD1. The sample taken for sequencing was naive CD4+ T cells sorted from blood. The subset: CD45RA+ positively selected. CDR3 sequence: CATSKTGGSGATEAFF. For the CDR3, the DNA is TGTGCCACCAGCAAAACAGGGGGCTCCGGGGCCACTGAAGCTTTCTTT.